This passage covers 17 T cell receptor beta chains from one sample sequenced in a study of graft-versus-host responses after intestinal transplantation. Sequencing used immunoSEQ multiplex PCR; TCRdb keeps in-frame clones, though not all of them. The sample contains more than 95,000 clones, roughly nine tenths of which appear only once. No antigen has been assigned to these receptors. The sequencing used unstimulated CD4+ T cells sorted from spleen or lymph node cells, collected before intestinal transplant. These receptors came from a human donor who received an intestinal transplant.

This sequence joins TRBV15 and TRBJ2-3, with 7 bases identical to TRBD2. There are 16 residues in the CDR3. V was clipped by 4 bases and J by 0 bases; unmatched bases: 7. From germline, CDR1 is LNHNV and CDR2 YYDKDF (reference sequence). The CDR3 region is CATSIKLAISTDTQYF. The CDR3 DNA follows: TGTGCCACCAGCATAAAACTAGCGATTAGCACAGATACGCAGTATTTT.

The J gene is TRBJ1-3, the V gene TRBV5-6, with 8 bases matching TRBD1. The germline V gene has CDR1 SGHDT and CDR2 YYEEEE. The J segment lost 4 bases and the V segment lost 3 bases, leaving 6 bases of the junction unmatched. The CDR3 runs 15 residues. DNA for the CDR3: TGTGCCAGCAGCTACAGGACAGGGTACGGAAACACCATATATTTT. Amino acids: CASSYRTGYGNTIYF.

The chain combines TRBV10-3 with TRBJ2-7; 8 bases match TRBD1. Germline V gene sequence: CDR1 ENHRY, CDR2 SYGVKD. V lost 10 bases, J lost 0 bases, and 14 bases stayed unmatched. The CDR3 has 16 amino acids. In nucleotides, the CDR3 is TGTGCCACCCAACACTGGACAGGGCCCCTCTCCTACGAGCAGTACTTC. This encodes CATQHWTGPLSYEQYF.

The chain recombines TRBV29-1 with TRBJ1-1; D remains ambiguous. The germline V and J ends were trimmed by 1 base and 5 bases, with 11 bases remaining between them. The CDR3 is 13 amino acids. Germline loops: CDR1 SQVTM, CDR2 ANQGSEA. CDR3 sequence reads: CSVEGLRGTEAFF. Here the CDR3 DNA reads TGCAGCGTTGAAGGGCTTCGAGGGACTGAAGCTTTCTTT.

The gene calls are TRBV2 and TRBJ2-5; 8 nucleotides line up with TRBD1. TRBJ2-7 explains the end of the DNA better; the J call may be wrong. Germline V gene lookup returns CDR1 SNHLY and CDR2 FYNNEI. CDR3 length: 14 residues. The CDR3 reads CASSVDRGGYEQYF. CDR3 nucleotides: TGTGCCAGCAGTGTTGACAGGGGTGGGTACGAGCAGTACTTC.

This clone was seen just once. The chain's CDR3 is CASSRDRNSPLHF. CDR3 DNA sequence: TGTGCCAGCAGCAGAGACAGAAATTCACCCCTCCACTTT. The V gene is TRBV7-6, the J gene TRBJ1-6; D is perhaps TRBD1 (5 bases). The CDR3 contains 13 residues. Trimming took off 5 bases at V and 7 bases at J, with 9 bases between the two ends. Germline V gives CDR1 SGHVS, CDR2 FNYEAQ.

In DNA form, the CDR3 reads TGTGCCAGCAGCGTAGGCGGGGGTGGGAACACTGAAGCTTTCTTT. It translates to CASSVGGGGNTEAFF. The chain joins TRBV9 to TRBJ1-1; perhaps TRBD1 as D (5 bases). Germline V lookup: CDR1 SGDLS, CDR2 YYNGEE. CDR3 size: 15 residues. The V and J ends lost 0 bases and 1 base respectively, with 10 bases between them.

The chain recombines TRBV6-1 with TRBJ1-6; TRBD1 matches 8 bases. The CDR3 covers 13 residues. Germline loops: CDR1 MNHNS, CDR2 SASEGT. The V gene end was trimmed by 5 bases and the J gene end by 10 bases; junction bases not matched to a gene: 4. The chain's CDR3 is CASSYRQGSPLHF. CDR3 sequence (DNA): TGTGCCAGCAGTTATCGACAGGGGTCACCCCTCCACTTT.

This chain uses TRBV25-1 with TRBJ2-3; 8 nucleotides agree with TRBD2. CDR3 length: 15 amino acids. Losses at the gene ends were 7 bases for V and 6 bases for J; bases not matched to a gene: 12. Germline assignment: CDR1 MGHDK and CDR2 SYGVNS. This CDR3 is CASIGRRGVVDTQYF. CDR3 bases: TGTGCCAGCATAGGAAGGCGGGGGGTGGTTGATACGCAGTATTTT.

The chain is built from TRBV30 and TRBJ1-3; TRBD1 is a possible D gene (5 bases). V was pared by 2 bases and J by 5 bases, with 16 bases between. This CDR3 contains 15 residues. Per the germline V gene, CDR1 is GTSNPN and CDR2 is SVGIG (reference sequence). The CDR3 bases are TGTGCCTGGAGTAAAGGGGTCGCGGTTAGAAACACCATATATTTT. Protein: CAWSKGVAVRNTIYF.

The rearrangement links TRBV10-3 to TRBJ2-3, with TRBD2 identical over 12 bases. CDR1 is ENHRY, CDR2 SYGVKD, per germline. Germline trimming cut 4 bases from V and 2 bases from J; bases unmatched to any gene: 4. This CDR3 comprises 16 residues. This CDR3 is CAISGLAGAPTDTQYF. Written as DNA, the CDR3 is TGTGCCATCAGTGGACTAGCGGGGGCCCCCACAGATACGCAGTATTTT.

The rearrangement uses TRBV27 and TRBJ1-2; a possible D gene is TRBD1 (6 bases). Trimming removed 6 bases at V and 4 bases at J, with 24 bases between. CDR3 size: 17 residues. The germline V gene encodes CDR1 MNHEY and CDR2 SMNVEV (reference sequence). The DNA for the CDR3 is TGTGCCAGCAGAGAAAGGCAGGGGTCAAGTCGCGTCTATGGCTACACCTTC. This sequence encodes CASRERQGSSRVYGYTF.

The J gene is TRBJ2-3, the V gene TRBV5-1; D is perhaps TRBD1 (7 bases). The germline V gene encodes CDR1 SGHRS and CDR2 YFSETQ. V gave up 7 bases and J gave up 0 bases, with 18 bases separating them. CDR3 length equals 16 residues. The CDR3 DNA sequence: TGCGCCAGCTGCAGGGGGGAGAGGGGGAGCACAGATACGCAGTATTTT. It codes for CASCRGERGSTDTQYF.

This clone appeared a few times. This rearrangement joins TRBV6-5 to TRBJ1-5; 7 positions agree with TRBD1. J was trimmed by 4 bases and V by 6 bases; bases with no gene match: 6. This CDR3 contains 14 residues. Germline-derived CDR1 and CDR2 are MNHEY and SVGAGI. The CDR3 sequence: CASSRGDPNQPQHF. As DNA, the CDR3 is TGTGCCAGCAGCAGGGGGGATCCAAATCAGCCCCAGCATTTT.

This sequence joins TRBV6-1 and TRBJ2-5, with 10 bases fitting TRBD2. V shed 3 bases and J 5 bases; nucleotides not matched to a gene: 12. The CDR3 extends over 17 amino acids. Germline V gene lookup returns CDR1 MNHNS and CDR2 SASEGT. The CDR3 loop reads CASSETPTSGSRETQYF. Written as DNA, the CDR3 is TGTGCCAGCAGTGAGACCCCGACTAGCGGGTCCCGGGAGACCCAGTACTTC.

This chain connects TRBV5-1 to TRBJ2-7; 8 bases align to TRBD1. CDR3 size: 14 residues. Germline CDR1 reads SGHRS; CDR2 reads YFSETQ. Trimming at V came to 7 bases and at J to 7 bases, leaving 13 bases not matched to a gene. The CDR3 bases are TGCGCCAGCGGTCGTTTGGACAGGGAGTTTGAGCAGTACTTC. This sequence encodes CASGRLDREFEQYF.

This clone appeared a single time. The chain recombines TRBV30 with TRBJ1-1; TRBD1 matches 9 bases. Germline V CDR1 and CDR2: GTSNPN, SVGIG (reference sequence). Trimming at V came to 2 bases and at J to 1 base, leaving 5 bases not matched to a gene. The CDR3 is made up of 15 amino acids. The CDR3 coding sequence is TGTGCCTGGAGTCGTTGGGGACAGGGGAACACTGAAGCTTTCTTT. Translated, it gives CAWSRWGQGNTEAFF. Combining the CDR3 with reference TRBV30 and TRBJ1-1 gives the whole variable domain SQTIHQWPATLVQPVGSPLSLECTVEGTSNPNLYWYRQAAGRGLQLLFYSVGIGQISSEVPQNLSASRPQDRQFILSSKKLLLSDSGFYLCAWSRWGQGNTEAFFGQGTRLTVV.